The 5 T cell receptor beta chains given below trace back to one sample, sequenced in a study of cytomegalovirus exposure and HLA in healthy donors. PCR was performed using 60 Vbeta and 13 Jbeta primers. The protocol was immunoSEQ multiplex PCR, while the TCRdb copy is restricted to in-frame clones and leaves out a portion. The repertoire has about 180,000 clones, 76% of them found once; the top ten carry about 1.5%. Sequenced material: PBMCs. Receptor source: a man aged 18 to 35 in good health and CMV-seronegative.

This clone has more than one count but fewer than ten. The rearrangement uses TRBV28 and TRBJ1-5; D gene ambiguous. The CDR3 has 13 residues. Per the germline V gene, CDR1 is MDHEN and CDR2 is SYDVKM. The V end was cut by 7 bases, the J end by 2 bases, with 9 bases between. The CDR3 protein is CASIRVGNQPQHF. In DNA, the CDR3 is TGTGCCAGCATCCGGGTGGGCAATCAGCCCCAGCATTTT.

The CDR3 loop is CASSLEGLAGGADTQYF. CDR3 in DNA: TGTGCCAGCAGCTTAGAAGGACTAGCGGGAGGCGCAGATACGCAGTATTTT. The chain employs TRBV7-9 and TRBJ2-3, with 14 positions matching TRBD2. The trim removed 1 base at V and 4 bases at J, leaving 4 bases unmatched. Germline CDR1 SEHNR, CDR2 FQNEAQ (reference sequence). The CDR3 length is 17 residues.

The V call is TRBV6-6, the J call TRBJ1-4; maybe TRBD1 (6 bases). From germline, CDR1 is MNHNY and CDR2 SVGAGI (reference sequence). The V end lost 6 bases, the J end lost 3 bases, and 11 bases lay between the germline ends. CDR3 length: 14 residues. The CDR3, as DNA: TGTGCCAGCAGCCCGACAGGTGCTAATGAAAAACTGTTTTTT. It is translated as CASSPTGANEKLFF.

This rearrangement joins TRBV5-1 to TRBJ2-1, with TRBD1 matching over 9 bases. V shed 6 bases and J 4 bases; nucleotides not matched to a gene: 5. Germline lookup yields CDR1 SGHRS and CDR2 YFSETQ. This CDR3 comprises 14 residues. The CDR3 reads CASTGDRVYNEQFF. The CDR3, as DNA: TGCGCCAGCACGGGGGACAGGGTATACAATGAGCAGTTCTTC.

The rearrangement links TRBV12-5 to TRBJ2-7; D might be TRBD1 (6 bases). V was pared by 9 bases and J by 0 bases, with 15 bases between. This CDR3 comprises 14 residues. From germline, CDR1 is LGHNT and CDR2 FRNRAP. CDR3 amino acids: CARYPSRGSYEQYF. CDR3 nucleotides: TGTGCTAGGTACCCGAGCAGGGGCTCCTACGAGCAGTACTTC.